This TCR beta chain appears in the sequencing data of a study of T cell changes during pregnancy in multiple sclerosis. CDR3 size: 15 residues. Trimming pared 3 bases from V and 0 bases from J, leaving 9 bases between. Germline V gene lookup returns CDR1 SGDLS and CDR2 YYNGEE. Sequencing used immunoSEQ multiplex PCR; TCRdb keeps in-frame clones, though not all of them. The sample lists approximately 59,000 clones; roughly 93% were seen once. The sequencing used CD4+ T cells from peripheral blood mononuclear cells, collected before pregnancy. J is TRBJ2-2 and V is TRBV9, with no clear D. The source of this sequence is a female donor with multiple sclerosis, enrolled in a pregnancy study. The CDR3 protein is CASSGLSANTGELFF. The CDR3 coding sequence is TGTGCCAGCAGCGGTCTTAGTGCGAACACCGGGGAGCTGTTTTTT.